This T cell receptor beta chain was captured in a study of T cell responses to AZD1222 COVID-19 vaccine. Trimming cost V 0 bases and J 2 bases, with 19 bases left between them. Germline CDR1 is LNHNV and CDR2 is YYDKDF (reference sequence). This CDR3 is built from 18 residues. The data were produced by immunoSEQ multiplex PCR, yet TCRdb's version contains in-frame clones alone and is incomplete. Of roughly 93,000 clones in the sample, approximately 86% were seen once. The TCR sequence derives from an adult in good health. The sequenced sample was peripheral blood, obtained on day 0 of AZD1222 vaccination. The chain has TRBV15 and TRBJ1-2; D might be TRBD1 (5 bases). The CDR3 protein is CATSRDTGVLQRNYGYTF. The CDR3 nucleotides are TGTGCCACCAGCAGAGATACAGGAGTCCTCCAAAGGAACTATGGCTACACCTTC.